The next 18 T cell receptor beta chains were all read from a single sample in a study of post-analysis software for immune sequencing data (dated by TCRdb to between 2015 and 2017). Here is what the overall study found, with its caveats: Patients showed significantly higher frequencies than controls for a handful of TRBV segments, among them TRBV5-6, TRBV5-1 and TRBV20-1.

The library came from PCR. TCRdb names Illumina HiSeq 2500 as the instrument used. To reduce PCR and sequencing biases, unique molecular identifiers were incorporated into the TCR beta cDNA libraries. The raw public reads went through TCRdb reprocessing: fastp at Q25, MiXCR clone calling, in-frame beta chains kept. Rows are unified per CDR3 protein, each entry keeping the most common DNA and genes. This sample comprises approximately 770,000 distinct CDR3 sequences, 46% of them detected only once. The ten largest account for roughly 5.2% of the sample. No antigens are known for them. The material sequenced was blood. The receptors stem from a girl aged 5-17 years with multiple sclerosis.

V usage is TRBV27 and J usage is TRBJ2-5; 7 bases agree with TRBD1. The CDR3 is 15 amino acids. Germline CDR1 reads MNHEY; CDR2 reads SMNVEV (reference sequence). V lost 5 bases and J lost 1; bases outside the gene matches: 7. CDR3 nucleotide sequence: TGTGCCAGCAGTCCCCGGGACAGACTCCAAGAGACCCAGTACTTC. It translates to CASSPRDRLQETQYF.

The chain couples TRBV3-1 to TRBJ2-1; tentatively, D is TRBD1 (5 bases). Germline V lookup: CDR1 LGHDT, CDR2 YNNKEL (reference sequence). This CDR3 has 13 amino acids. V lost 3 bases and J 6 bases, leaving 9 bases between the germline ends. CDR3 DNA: TGTGCCAGCAGCCACGGGCAGGGCAATGAGCAGTTCTTC. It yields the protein CASSHGQGNEQFF.

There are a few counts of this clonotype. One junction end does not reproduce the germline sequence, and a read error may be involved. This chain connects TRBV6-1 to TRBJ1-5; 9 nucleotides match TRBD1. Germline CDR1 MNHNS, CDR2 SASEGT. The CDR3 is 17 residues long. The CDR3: CAGSEGKQGARNQPQHF. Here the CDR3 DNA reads TGTGCCGGCAGTGAAGGTAAACAGGGGGCGCGGAATCAGCCCCAGCATTTT.

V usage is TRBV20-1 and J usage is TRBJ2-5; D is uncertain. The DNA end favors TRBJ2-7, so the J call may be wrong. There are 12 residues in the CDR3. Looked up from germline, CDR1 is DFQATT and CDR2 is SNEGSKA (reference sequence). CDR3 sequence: CSAQDPTYEQYF. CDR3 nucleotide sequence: TGCAGTGCTCAAGACCCTACCTACGAGCAGTACTTC.

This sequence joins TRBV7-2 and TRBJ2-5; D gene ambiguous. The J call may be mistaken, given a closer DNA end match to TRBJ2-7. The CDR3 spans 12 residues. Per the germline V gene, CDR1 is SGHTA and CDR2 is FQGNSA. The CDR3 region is CASSFTAREQYF. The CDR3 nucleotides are TGTGCCAGCAGCTTCACCGCCCGCGAGCAGTACTTC.

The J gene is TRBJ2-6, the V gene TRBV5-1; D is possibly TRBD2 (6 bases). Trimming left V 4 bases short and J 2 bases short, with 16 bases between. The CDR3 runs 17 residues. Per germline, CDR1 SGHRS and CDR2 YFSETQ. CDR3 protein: CASSAGQGLTGANVLTF. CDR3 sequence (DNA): TGCGCCAGCAGCGCGGGCCAAGGACTAACTGGGGCCAACGTCCTGACTTTC.

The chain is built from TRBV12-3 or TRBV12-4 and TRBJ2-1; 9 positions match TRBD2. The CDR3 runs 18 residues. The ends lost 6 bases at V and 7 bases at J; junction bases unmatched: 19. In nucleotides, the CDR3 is TGTGCCAGCAGCTGGGGGACGGGGAATAGCGGGAGAAGGAATGAGCAGTTCTTC. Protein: CASSWGTGNSGRRNEQFF.

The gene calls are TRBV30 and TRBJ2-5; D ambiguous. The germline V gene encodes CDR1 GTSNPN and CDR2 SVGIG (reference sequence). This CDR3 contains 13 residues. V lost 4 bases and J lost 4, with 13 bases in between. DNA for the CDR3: TGTGCCTGGATCCCGGCCGAAGGAGAGACCCAGTACTTC. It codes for CAWIPAEGETQYF.

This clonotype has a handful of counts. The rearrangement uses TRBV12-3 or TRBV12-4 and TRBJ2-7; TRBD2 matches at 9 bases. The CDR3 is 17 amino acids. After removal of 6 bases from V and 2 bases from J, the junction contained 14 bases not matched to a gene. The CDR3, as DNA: TGTGCCAGCAGCCCTGAGATATTAGCGGGAGAACCCTACGAGCAGTACTTC. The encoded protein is CASSPEILAGEPYEQYF.

CDR3 loop: CASSPGPNNYGYTF. CDR3 bases: TGTGCCAGCAGTCCCGGACCTAACAACTATGGCTACACCTTC. The rearrangement joins TRBV12-3 or TRBV12-4 to TRBJ1-2; D gene ambiguous. Trimming removed 5 bases from V and 2 bases from J, with 12 bases in between. CDR3 length: 14 amino acids.

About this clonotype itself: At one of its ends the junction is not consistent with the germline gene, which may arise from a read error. The CDR3 DNA is TGCAGTACTAGCGGGAGACGCGATGAGCAGTTCTTC. Amino acids: CSTSGRRDEQFF. This rearrangement joins TRBV20-1 to TRBJ2-1; TRBD2 matches at 11 bases. The CDR3 runs 12 residues. Germline V gene lookup returns CDR1 DFQATT and CDR2 SNEGSKA (reference sequence).

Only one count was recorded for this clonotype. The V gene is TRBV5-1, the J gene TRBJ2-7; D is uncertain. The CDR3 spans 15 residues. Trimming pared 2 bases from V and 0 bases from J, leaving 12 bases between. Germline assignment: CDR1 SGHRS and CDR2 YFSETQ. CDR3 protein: CASSLSSPSSYEQYF. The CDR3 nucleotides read TGCGCCAGCAGCTTAAGTTCGCCTAGCTCCTACGAGCAGTACTTC.

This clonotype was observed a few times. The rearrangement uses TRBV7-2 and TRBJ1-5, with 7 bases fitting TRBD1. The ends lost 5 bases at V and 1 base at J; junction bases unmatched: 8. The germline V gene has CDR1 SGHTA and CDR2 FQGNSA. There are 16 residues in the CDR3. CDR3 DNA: TGTGCCAGCAGCCATCGACAGGGCGGGAGCAATCAGCCCCAGCATTTT. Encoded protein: CASSHRQGGSNQPQHF.

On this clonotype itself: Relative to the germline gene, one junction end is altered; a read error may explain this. The CDR3 coding sequence is TGTGGCAGCAGTGCAGATTGGACAGCGGCCGGCTACACCTTC. Amino acids: CGSSADWTAAGYTF. This sequence joins TRBV7-2 and TRBJ1-2, with D possibly TRBD1 on 6 matching bases. Germline V lookup: CDR1 SGHTA, CDR2 FQGNSA. The CDR3 runs 14 residues. Full variable domain (outside the CDR3, taken from reference TRBV7-2 and TRBJ1-2): GAGVSQSPSNKVTEKGKDVELRCDPISGHTALYWYRQSLGQGLEFLIYFQGNSAPDKSGLPSDRFSAERTGGSVSTLTIQRTQQEDSAVYLCGSSADWTAAGYTFGSGTRLTVV.

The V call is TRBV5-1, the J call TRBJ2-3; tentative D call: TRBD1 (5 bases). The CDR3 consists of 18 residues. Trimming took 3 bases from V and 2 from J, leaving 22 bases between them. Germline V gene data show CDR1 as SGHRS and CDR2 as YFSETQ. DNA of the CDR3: TGCGCCAGCAGCTCCGCAATACTGCAGGGTATGGTCACAGATACGCAGTATTTT. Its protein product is CASSSAILQGMVTDTQYF. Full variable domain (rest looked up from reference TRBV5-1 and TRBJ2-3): KAGVTQTPRYLIKTRGQQVTLSCSPISGHRSVSWYQQTPGQGLQFLFEYFSETQRNKGNFPGRFSGRQFSNSRSEMNVSTLELGDSALYLCASSSAILQGMVTDTQYFGPGTRLTVL.

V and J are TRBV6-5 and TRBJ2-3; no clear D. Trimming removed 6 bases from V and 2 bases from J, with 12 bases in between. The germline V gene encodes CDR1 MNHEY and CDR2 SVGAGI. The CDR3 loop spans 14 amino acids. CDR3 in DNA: TGTGCCAGCAGCATGGTATCCCACACAGATACGCAGTATTTT. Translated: CASSMVSHTDTQYF.

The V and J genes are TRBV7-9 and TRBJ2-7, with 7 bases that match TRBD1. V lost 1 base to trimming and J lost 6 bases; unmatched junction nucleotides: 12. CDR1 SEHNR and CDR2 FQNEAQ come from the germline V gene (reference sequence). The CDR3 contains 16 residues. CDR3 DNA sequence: TGTGCCAGCAGCTTAGGTTTAGAAGGGGGCCGCGGCGAGCAGTACTTC. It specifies CASSLGLEGGRGEQYF.

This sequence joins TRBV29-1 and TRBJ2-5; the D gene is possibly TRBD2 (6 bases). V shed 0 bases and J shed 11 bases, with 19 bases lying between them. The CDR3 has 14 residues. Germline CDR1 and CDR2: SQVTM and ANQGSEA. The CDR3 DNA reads TGCAGCGTTGAAGAAGTCAGGCGGGGAGATGAGCAGTACTTC. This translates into CSVEEVRRGDEQYF.